This is a list of T cell receptor beta chains from one sample in a study of CD8+CD57+ T cells in acquired aplastic anemia. TCRdb reprocessed the reads with MiXCR, giving one entry per CDR3 protein. The sample yields 150,000 to 200,000 distinct CDR3 sequences, less than 50% seen once. Sequenced sample: sorted CD4+, CD8+, or CD8+CD57+ T cells (not recorded which) from PBMCs. These receptors all stem from a human donor with aplastic anemia. Both conserved end residues are part of each CDR3. D genes are given only for firm matches. Not every row has a clone size; where given, it reads once, few, many or a size class.

j_gene: TRBJ1-6; d_gene: -; v_gene: TRBV7-9; abundance: -; CDR3nt: TGTGCCAGCAGCTTAGTTGAGGGCTCACCCCTCCACTTT; CDR3aa: CASSLVEGSPLHF
j_gene: TRBJ2-1; d_gene: -; v_gene: TRBV11-1; abundance: -; CDR3nt: TGTGCCAGCAGCTTATCAGGGAGCTCCTACAATGAGCAGTTCTTC; CDR3aa: CASSLSGSSYNEQFF
j_gene: TRBJ2-7; d_gene: TRBD2; v_gene: TRBV28; abundance: -; CDR3nt: TGTGCCAGCAGTCGTACGGGACTAGCGCTATACGAGCAGTACTTC; CDR3aa: CASSRTGLALYEQYF
j_gene: TRBJ2-3; d_gene: -; v_gene: TRBV7-9; abundance: -; CDR3nt: TGTGCCAGCAGCTCGACGGGGAATACGCAGTATTTT; CDR3aa: CASSSTGNTQYF
j_gene: TRBJ1-1; d_gene: -; v_gene: TRBV19; abundance: -; CDR3nt: TGTGCCAGTAGGCAGGGGAGAGCTTTCTTT; CDR3aa: CASRQGRAFF
j_gene: TRBJ2-7; d_gene: -; v_gene: TRBV2; abundance: few; CDR3nt: TGTGCCAGCAGCGCGGGACCGGCCAGAGACGAGCAGTACTTC; CDR3aa: CASSAGPARDEQYF
j_gene: TRBJ2-7; d_gene: -; v_gene: TRBV11-2; abundance: once; CDR3nt: TGTGCCAGCAGCTTAGATCAGCGCCGTGCCTACGAGCAGTACTTC; CDR3aa: CASSLDQRRAYEQYF
j_gene: TRBJ2-7; d_gene: -; v_gene: TRBV5-8; abundance: many; CDR3nt: TGTGCCAGCAGCTTGGAGGAAGGGCCCTACGAGCAGTACTTC; CDR3aa: CASSLEEGPYEQYF
j_gene: TRBJ1-6; d_gene: TRBD1; v_gene: TRBV10-3; abundance: -; CDR3nt: TGTGCCATCAGTCCGGACAGGGCGTTGTTACCCCTCCACTTT; CDR3aa: CAISPDRALLPLHF
j_gene: TRBJ2-1; d_gene: -; v_gene: TRBV7-9; abundance: once; CDR3nt: TGTGCCAGTAAAGGGTACGGCTACAATGAGCAGTTCTTC; CDR3aa: CASKGYGYNEQFF
j_gene: TRBJ1-1; d_gene: -; v_gene: TRBV2; abundance: -; CDR3nt: TGTGCCAGCAGAGTGGACAACCCTGAAGCTTTCTTT; CDR3aa: CASRVDNPEAFF
j_gene: TRBJ1-1; d_gene: -; v_gene: TRBV3-1; abundance: -; CDR3nt: TGTGCCAGCAGCCAAGTTGGGGGTCCAACTGAAGTTTTCTTT; CDR3aa: CASSQVGGPTEVFF
j_gene: TRBJ1-5; d_gene: -; v_gene: TRBV6-2/TRBV6-3; abundance: -; CDR3nt: TGTGCCAGCGGCGACAAGAGGGCCCAGCATTTT; CDR3aa: CASGDKRAQHF
j_gene: TRBJ1-5; d_gene: -; v_gene: TRBV20-1; abundance: -; CDR3nt: TGCAGTGCTAGTGATCAATCTAGCAATCAGCCCCAGCATTTT; CDR3aa: CSASDQSSNQPQHF
j_gene: TRBJ1-3; d_gene: -; v_gene: TRBV11-2; abundance: once; CDR3nt: TGTGCCAGCAGCTTTAGTCCTCCCGCGGGGCCTGGAAACACCATATATTTT; CDR3aa: CASSFSPPAGPGNTIYF
j_gene: TRBJ2-1; d_gene: TRBD2; v_gene: TRBV7-8; abundance: -; CDR3nt: TGTGCCAGCAGCTTGAGTAGCGGGCGCTACAATGAGCAGTTCTTC; CDR3aa: CASSLSSGRYNEQFF
j_gene: TRBJ2-5; d_gene: -; v_gene: TRBV5-5; abundance: many; CDR3nt: TGTGCCAGCAGCTTGGGGGACACAGAAGGGCTATACGAGACCCAGTACTTC; CDR3aa: CASSLGDTEGLYETQYF
j_gene: TRBJ2-7; d_gene: -; v_gene: TRBV3-1; abundance: many; CDR3nt: TGTGCCAGCAGCCGGGCCAACATCTACGAGCAGTACTTC; CDR3aa: CASSRANIYEQYF
j_gene: TRBJ1-3; d_gene: -; v_gene: TRBV20-1; abundance: -; CDR3nt: TGCAGTGCTAGTGCCGGGACTGCCTTCCGCGGAAACACCATATATTTT; CDR3aa: CSASAGTAFRGNTIYF
j_gene: TRBJ1-5; d_gene: TRBD1; v_gene: TRBV3-1; abundance: many; CDR3nt: TGTGCCAGCAGCCTCACGACAGGGACCCATCAGCCCCAGCATTTT; CDR3aa: CASSLTTGTHQPQHF
j_gene: TRBJ2-7; d_gene: TRBD2; v_gene: TRBV20-1; abundance: -; CDR3nt: TGCAGTGCTAGAGTGCGTAGCGGGAGCGAGCAGTACTTC; CDR3aa: CSARVRSGSEQYF
j_gene: TRBJ2-7; d_gene: TRBD2; v_gene: TRBV10-1; abundance: -; CDR3nt: TGCGCCAGCATCGGGACTAGCGGGGGAGCGAGGAACGAGCAGTACTTC; CDR3aa: CASIGTSGGARNEQYF
j_gene: TRBJ2-7; d_gene: TRBD1; v_gene: TRBV2; abundance: many; CDR3nt: TGTGCCAGCAGTATAGGACAGGGCCTCTACGAGCAGTACTTC; CDR3aa: CASSIGQGLYEQYF
j_gene: TRBJ1-5; d_gene: -; v_gene: TRBV30; abundance: -; CDR3nt: TGTGCCTGGAGTGTACAGTCGGGTTCTCAGCCCCAGCATTTT; CDR3aa: CAWSVQSGSQPQHF
j_gene: TRBJ2-5; d_gene: -; v_gene: TRBV24-1; abundance: -; CDR3nt: TGTGCCACCAGTGACCCAGGGGGGCAAGAGACCCAGTACTTC; CDR3aa: CATSDPGGQETQYF
j_gene: TRBJ2-7; d_gene: -; v_gene: TRBV3-1; abundance: few; CDR3nt: TGTGCCAGCAGCCCACTTTCGGTAGCCCCCTACGAGCAGTACTTC; CDR3aa: CASSPLSVAPYEQYF
j_gene: TRBJ1-2; d_gene: -; v_gene: TRBV2; abundance: -; CDR3nt: TGTGCCAACACCGCTGGTGGCTACACCTTC; CDR3aa: CANTAGGYTF
j_gene: TRBJ2-7; d_gene: -; v_gene: TRBV27; abundance: -; CDR3nt: TGTGCCAGCAGTTTATTTGGACTAGTGGACAGGGCCTACGAGCAGTACTTC; CDR3aa: CASSLFGLVDRAYEQYF
j_gene: TRBJ1-1; d_gene: -; v_gene: TRBV9; abundance: many; CDR3nt: TGTGCCAGCAGCTCCAGGGCCACTGAAGCTTTCTTT; CDR3aa: CASSSRATEAFF
j_gene: TRBJ2-7; d_gene: TRBD1; v_gene: TRBV19; abundance: -; CDR3nt: TGTGCCAGTAGTACAGGGGGAGTGGAGCAGTACTTC; CDR3aa: CASSTGGVEQYF
j_gene: TRBJ2-7; d_gene: -; v_gene: TRBV7-3; abundance: -; CDR3nt: TGTGCCAGCAGCTTAACTACGGGAGAGCAGTACTTC; CDR3aa: CASSLTTGEQYF
j_gene: TRBJ2-6; d_gene: TRBD1; v_gene: TRBV20-1; abundance: -; CDR3nt: TGCAGTGCCCCCGGTCAGGGGGCTTTCGGGGCCAACGTCCTGACTTTC; CDR3aa: CSAPGQGAFGANVLTF
j_gene: TRBJ2-3; d_gene: TRBD1; v_gene: TRBV24-1; abundance: -; CDR3nt: TGTGCCACCAGTGATTTGGCAGGGGGCCGGGGAGATACGCAGTATTTT; CDR3aa: CATSDLAGGRGDTQYF
j_gene: TRBJ1-2; d_gene: -; v_gene: TRBV5-4; abundance: many; CDR3nt: TGTGCCAGCAGTCCCGACATTATTAACTATGGCTACACCTTC; CDR3aa: CASSPDIINYGYTF
j_gene: TRBJ1-1; d_gene: TRBD1; v_gene: TRBV20-1; abundance: many; CDR3nt: TGCAGTGCCCCGACAGGGGAGTCGGCTGAAGCTTTCTTT; CDR3aa: CSAPTGESAEAFF
j_gene: TRBJ1-4; d_gene: -; v_gene: TRBV9; abundance: -; CDR3nt: TGTGCCAGCAGCGTAGAACCAGGGACTAATGAAAAACTGTTTTTT; CDR3aa: CASSVEPGTNEKLFF
j_gene: TRBJ1-1; d_gene: -; v_gene: TRBV14; abundance: many; CDR3nt: TGTGCCAGCAGCCAACTGCCGGGGGGGACTGAAGCTTTCTTT; CDR3aa: CASSQLPGGTEAFF
j_gene: TRBJ1-1; d_gene: TRBD1; v_gene: TRBV28; abundance: many; CDR3nt: TGTGCCAGCAGGGAACAGGGGACCACTGAAGCTTTCTTT; CDR3aa: CASREQGTTEAFF
j_gene: TRBJ2-7; d_gene: TRBD1; v_gene: TRBV12-3/TRBV12-4; abundance: few; CDR3nt: TGTGCCAGCAGTCCTAACGAGTGGGGACAGGGGAAGCAGTACTTC; CDR3aa: CASSPNEWGQGKQYF
j_gene: TRBJ2-7; d_gene: -; v_gene: TRBV7-2; abundance: few; CDR3nt: TGTGCCAGCAGTAGGGACGCCCTACGGGAGCAGTACTTC; CDR3aa: CASSRDALREQYF
j_gene: TRBJ1-2; d_gene: -; v_gene: TRBV7-9; abundance: -; CDR3nt: TGTGCCAGCAGCTTACTGGACAGCTATGGCTACACCTTC; CDR3aa: CASSLLDSYGYTF
j_gene: TRBJ2-2; d_gene: -; v_gene: TRBV20-1; abundance: -; CDR3nt: TGCAGTGCTAGAGGCCCTCAGAACACCGGGGAGCTGTTTTTT; CDR3aa: CSARGPQNTGELFF
j_gene: TRBJ2-3; d_gene: TRBD1; v_gene: TRBV25-1; abundance: -; CDR3nt: TGTGCCAGCAGCGTAGTAACAGGGGGCGCTGATACGCAGTATTTT; CDR3aa: CASSVVTGGADTQYF
j_gene: TRBJ1-6; d_gene: -; v_gene: TRBV7-2; abundance: once; CDR3nt: TGTGCCAGCAGCGCCTACAGGGATTCACCCCTCCACTTT; CDR3aa: CASSAYRDSPLHF
j_gene: TRBJ2-7; d_gene: -; v_gene: TRBV4-2; abundance: many; CDR3nt: TGTGCCAGCAGCCAAGACTCAGGTTCCTCCTACGAGCAGTACTTC; CDR3aa: CASSQDSGSSYEQYF
j_gene: TRBJ2-7; d_gene: -; v_gene: TRBV7-2; abundance: many; CDR3nt: TGTGCCAGCAGCTTGGGTCGGGCCTACGAGCAGTACTTC; CDR3aa: CASSLGRAYEQYF
j_gene: TRBJ1-6; d_gene: -; v_gene: TRBV19; abundance: -; CDR3nt: TGTGCCAGTAGTCCTCCACAGGGATCACCCCTCCACTTT; CDR3aa: CASSPPQGSPLHF
j_gene: TRBJ2-7; d_gene: -; v_gene: TRBV5-1; abundance: few; CDR3nt: TGCGCCAGCAGCTTGAGCAGGGAAGAGCAGTACTTC; CDR3aa: CASSLSREEQYF